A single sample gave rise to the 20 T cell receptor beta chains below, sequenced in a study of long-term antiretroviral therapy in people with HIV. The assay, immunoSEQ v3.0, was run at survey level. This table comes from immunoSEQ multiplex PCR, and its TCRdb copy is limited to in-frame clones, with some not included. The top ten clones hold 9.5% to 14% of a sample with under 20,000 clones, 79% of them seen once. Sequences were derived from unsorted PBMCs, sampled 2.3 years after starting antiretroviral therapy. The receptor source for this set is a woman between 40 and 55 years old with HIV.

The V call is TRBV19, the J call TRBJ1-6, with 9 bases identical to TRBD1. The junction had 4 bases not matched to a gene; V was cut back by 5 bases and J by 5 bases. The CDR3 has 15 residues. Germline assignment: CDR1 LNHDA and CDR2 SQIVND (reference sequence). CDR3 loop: CASSARTGDNSPLHF. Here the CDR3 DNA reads TGTGCCAGTAGTGCCCGGACAGGGGATAATTCACCCCTCCACTTT.

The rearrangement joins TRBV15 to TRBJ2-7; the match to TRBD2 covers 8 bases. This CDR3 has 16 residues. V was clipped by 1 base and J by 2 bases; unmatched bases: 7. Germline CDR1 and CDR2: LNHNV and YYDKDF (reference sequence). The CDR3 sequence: CATSRAARGGAYEQYF. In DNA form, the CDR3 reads TGTGCCACCAGCAGAGCTGCCCGGGGGGGAGCCTACGAGCAGTACTTC.

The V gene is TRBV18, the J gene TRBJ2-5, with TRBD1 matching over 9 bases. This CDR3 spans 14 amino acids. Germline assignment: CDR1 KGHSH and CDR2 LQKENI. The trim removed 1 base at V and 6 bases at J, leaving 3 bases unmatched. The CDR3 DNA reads TGTGCCAGCTCACCACGGGACAGGGTACAGACCCAGTACTTC. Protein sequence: CASSPRDRVQTQYF.

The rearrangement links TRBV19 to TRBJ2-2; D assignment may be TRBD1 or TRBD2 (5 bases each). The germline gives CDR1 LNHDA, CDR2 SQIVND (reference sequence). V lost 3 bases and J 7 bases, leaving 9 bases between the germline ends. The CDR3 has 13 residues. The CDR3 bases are TGTGCCAGTAGTATCCGAGGGGTCGGGGAGCTGTTTTTT. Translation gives CASSIRGVGELFF.

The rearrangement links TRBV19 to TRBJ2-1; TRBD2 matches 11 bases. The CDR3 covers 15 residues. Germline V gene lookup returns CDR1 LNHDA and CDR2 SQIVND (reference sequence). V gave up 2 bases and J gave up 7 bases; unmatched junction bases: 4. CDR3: CASSILAGGVNEQFF. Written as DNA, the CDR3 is TGTGCCAGTAGTATACTAGCGGGAGGCGTAAATGAGCAGTTCTTC.

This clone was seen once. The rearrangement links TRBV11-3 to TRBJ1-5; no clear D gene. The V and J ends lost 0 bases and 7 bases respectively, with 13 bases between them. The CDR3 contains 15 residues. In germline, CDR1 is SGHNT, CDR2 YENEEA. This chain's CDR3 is CASSLDRGPRQPQHF. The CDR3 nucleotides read TGTGCCAGCAGCTTAGATCGCGGACCACGACAGCCCCAGCATTTT.

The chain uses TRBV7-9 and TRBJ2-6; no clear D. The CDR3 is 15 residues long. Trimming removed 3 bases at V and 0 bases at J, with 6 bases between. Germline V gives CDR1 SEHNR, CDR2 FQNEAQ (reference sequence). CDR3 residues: CASSFWGSGANVLTF. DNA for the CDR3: TGTGCCAGCAGCTTCTGGGGCTCTGGGGCCAACGTCCTGACTTTC.

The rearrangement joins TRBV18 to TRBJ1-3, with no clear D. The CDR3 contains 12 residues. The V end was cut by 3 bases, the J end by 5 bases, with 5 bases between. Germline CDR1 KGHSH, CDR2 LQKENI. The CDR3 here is CASSPLRNTIYF. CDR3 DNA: TGTGCCAGCTCACCTCTCCGAAACACCATATATTTT.

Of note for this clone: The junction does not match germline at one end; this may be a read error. CDR3 residues: CASSAETGMGYGNTF. CDR3 bases: TGTGCCAGCAGCGCCGAGACAGGGATGGGATATGGCAACACCTTC. The rearrangement joins TRBV5-5 to TRBJ1-2, with 7 bases lining up with TRBD1. Per germline, CDR1 SGHKS and CDR2 YYEKEE (reference sequence). The CDR3 contains 15 residues.

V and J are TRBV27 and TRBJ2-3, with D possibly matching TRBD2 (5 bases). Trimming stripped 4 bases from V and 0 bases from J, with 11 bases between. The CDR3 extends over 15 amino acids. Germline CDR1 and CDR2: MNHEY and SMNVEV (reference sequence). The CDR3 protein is CASSWRLTSTDTQYF. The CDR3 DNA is TGTGCCAGCAGTTGGCGACTAACTAGCACAGATACGCAGTATTTT.

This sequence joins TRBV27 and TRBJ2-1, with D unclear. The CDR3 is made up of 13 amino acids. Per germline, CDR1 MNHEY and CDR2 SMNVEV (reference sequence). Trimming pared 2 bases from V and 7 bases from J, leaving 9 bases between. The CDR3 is CASSLKGWNEQFF. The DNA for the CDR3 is TGTGCCAGCAGTTTAAAAGGTTGGAATGAGCAGTTCTTC.

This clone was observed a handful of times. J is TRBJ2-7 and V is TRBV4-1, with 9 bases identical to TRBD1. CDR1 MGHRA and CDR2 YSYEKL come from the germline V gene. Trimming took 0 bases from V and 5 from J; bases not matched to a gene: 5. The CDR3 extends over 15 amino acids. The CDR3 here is CASSQETGTGNEQYF. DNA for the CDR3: TGCGCCAGCAGCCAAGAGACCGGGACAGGGAACGAGCAGTACTTC.

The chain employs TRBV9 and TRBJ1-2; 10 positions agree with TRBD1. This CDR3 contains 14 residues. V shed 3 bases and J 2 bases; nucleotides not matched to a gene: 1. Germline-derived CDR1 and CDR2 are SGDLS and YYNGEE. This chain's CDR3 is CASSGTGGNYGYTF. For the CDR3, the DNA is TGTGCCAGCAGCGGGACAGGGGGGAACTATGGCTACACCTTC. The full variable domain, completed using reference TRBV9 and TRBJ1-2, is DSGVTQTPKHLITATGQRVTLRCSPRSGDLSVYWYQQSLDQGLQFLIQYYNGEERAKGNILERFSAQQFPDLHSELNLSSLELGDSALYFCASSGTGGNYGYTFGSGTRLTVV.

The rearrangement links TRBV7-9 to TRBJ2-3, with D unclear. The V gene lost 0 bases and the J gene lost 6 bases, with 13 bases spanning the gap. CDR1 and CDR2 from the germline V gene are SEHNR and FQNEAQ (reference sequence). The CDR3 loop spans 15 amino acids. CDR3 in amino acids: CASSLAVLPEDTQYF. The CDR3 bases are TGTGCCAGCAGCTTAGCCGTCCTCCCCGAGGATACGCAGTATTTT.

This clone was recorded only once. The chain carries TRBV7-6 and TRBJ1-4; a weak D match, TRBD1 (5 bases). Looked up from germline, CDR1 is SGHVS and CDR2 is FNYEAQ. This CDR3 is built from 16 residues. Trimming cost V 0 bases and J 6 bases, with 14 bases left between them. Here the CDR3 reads CASSLASSGEDEKLFF. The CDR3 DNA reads TGTGCCAGCAGCTTAGCGTCATCGGGGGAGGATGAAAAACTGTTTTTT.

As DNA, the CDR3 is TGCAGCGTTGAAGTAGCGGGGAGGAACATTCAGTACTTC. Translation: CSVEVAGRNIQYF. The chain links TRBV29-1 to TRBJ2-4, with 8 bases identical to TRBD2. Looked up from germline, CDR1 is SQVTM and CDR2 is ANQGSEA. CDR3 length: 13 residues. J was trimmed by 7 bases and V by 1 base; bases with no gene match: 3.

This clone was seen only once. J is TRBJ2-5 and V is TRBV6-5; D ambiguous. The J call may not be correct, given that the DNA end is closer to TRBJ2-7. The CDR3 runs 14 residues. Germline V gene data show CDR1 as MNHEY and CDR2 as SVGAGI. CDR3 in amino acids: CASSYSGPPYEQYF. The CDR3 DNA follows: TGTGCCAGCAGTTACTCGGGCCCTCCCTACGAGCAGTACTTC.

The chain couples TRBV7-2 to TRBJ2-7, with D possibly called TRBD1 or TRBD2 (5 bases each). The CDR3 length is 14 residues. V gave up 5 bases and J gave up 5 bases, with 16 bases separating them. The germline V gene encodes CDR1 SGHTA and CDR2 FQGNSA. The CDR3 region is CASSPQLVGDEQYF. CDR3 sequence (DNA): TGTGCCAGCAGCCCACAGTTGGTGGGGGACGAGCAGTACTTC.

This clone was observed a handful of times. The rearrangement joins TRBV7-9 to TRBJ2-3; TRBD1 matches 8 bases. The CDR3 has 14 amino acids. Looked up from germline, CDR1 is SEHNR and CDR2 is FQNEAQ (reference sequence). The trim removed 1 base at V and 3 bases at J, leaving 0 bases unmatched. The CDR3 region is CASSLGQGTDTQYF. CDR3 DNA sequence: TGTGCCAGCAGCTTAGGACAGGGGACAGATACGCAGTATTTT.

The CDR3 nucleotides are TGTGCCAGCAGCTTAGGCCGACAGGGGGTTGGAGAGACCCAGTACTTC. It translates to CASSLGRQGVGETQYF. The V gene is TRBV11-2, the J gene TRBJ2-5; 9 bases are shared with TRBD1. This CDR3 region has 16 residues. Trimming removed 1 base from V and 4 bases from J; junction bases left unmatched: 7. Germline V lookup: CDR1 SGHAT, CDR2 FQNNGV.